The 10 T cell receptor beta chains presented below share a single source sample, sequenced in a study of control samples from healthy donors and cancer patients. The repertoire was sequenced with immunoSEQ multiplex PCR; TCRdb's copy has only in-frame clones and lacks some. Among fewer than 95,000 clones, more than 70% were seen once, and the ten largest hold less than 2.5%. Material for sequencing was blood. The receptor set was obtained from a woman aged 40 to 50 in good health.

The gene calls are TRBV7-2 and TRBJ2-3; 8 bases line up with TRBD2. Trimming removed 1 base from V and 4 bases from J; junction bases left unmatched: 7. CDR3 length equals 16 residues. Per the germline V gene, CDR1 is SGHTA and CDR2 is FQGNSA. CDR3 DNA: TGTGCCAGCAGCTTAGGTGCGGGGGGTGCTGCAGATACGCAGTATTTT. It is translated as CASSLGAGGAADTQYF.

The V and J genes are TRBV6-1 and TRBJ1-2; D is uncertain. This CDR3 has 15 residues. The V gene lost 2 bases and the J gene lost 1 base, with 11 bases spanning the gap. Germline V gives CDR1 MNHNS, CDR2 SASEGT. The CDR3 DNA reads TGTGCCAGCAGTGAAATGGATCGGGTTAACTATGGCTACACCTTC. It translates to CASSEMDRVNYGYTF.

The chain is built from TRBV4-3 and TRBJ2-3; 7 bases fit TRBD2. The V segment lost 4 bases and the J segment 2 bases; nucleotides outside the gene matches: 12. The germline V gene encodes CDR1 LGHNA and CDR2 YSLEER. The CDR3 length is 17 residues. The CDR3: CASSPHPASGDTDTQYF. The CDR3 DNA sequence: TGCGCCAGCAGCCCGCACCCGGCTAGCGGCGACACAGATACGCAGTATTTT.

CDR3 bases: TGTGCCAGCAGTATGACGGACAGGTCCTATGGCTACACCTTC. This encodes CASSMTDRSYGYTF. The chain has TRBV6-4 and TRBJ1-2; 7 bases are shared with TRBD1. The CDR3 consists of 14 residues. Germline V lookup: CDR1 MRHNA, CDR2 SNTAGT. Trimming removed 5 bases from V and 4 bases from J; junction bases left unmatched: 7.

This chain connects TRBV21-1 to TRBJ2-3; the table's D gene call, TRBD2, was not cross checked with the DNA. TRBV21-1 is a pseudogene locus. This CDR3 comprises 16 residues. The CDR3 region has the DNA TGTGCCAGCAGCAAAGCGAGAGAGGGCCGCACAGATACGCAGTATTTT. Its protein product is CASSKAREGRTDTQYF.

The table lists this clone with a few counts. DNA for the CDR3: TGTGCCAGCAGCTCCCCCTTGGGCTCTGGGGCCAACGTCCTGACTTTC. As protein: CASSSPLGSGANVLTF. The V and J genes are TRBV13 and TRBJ2-6; no clear D gene. Trimming cost V 4 bases and J 0 bases, with 10 bases left between them. The V gene's germline CDR1 is PRHDT and CDR2 FYEKMQ (reference sequence). This CDR3 region has 16 residues.

This chain joins TRBV9 and TRBJ2-3, with 7 bases identical to TRBD2. Unmatched junction bases numbered 5, after V lost 3 bases and J lost 4 bases. Germline CDR1 and CDR2: SGDLS and YYNGEE. This CDR3 comprises 14 residues. DNA for the CDR3: TGTGCCAGCAGCGCCGGGACTAACCCAGATACGCAGTATTTT. Protein: CASSAGTNPDTQYF.

The chain employs TRBV27 and TRBJ2-3; D possibly corresponds to TRBD1 (6 bases). The V end was cut by 3 bases, the J end by 1 base, with 17 bases between. Germline V gives CDR1 MNHEY, CDR2 SMNVEV (reference sequence). The CDR3 spans 17 residues. The CDR3 loop reads CASSLGAGPAGTDTQYF. CDR3 DNA sequence: TGTGCCAGCAGTTTGGGGGCCGGACCAGCTGGCACAGATACGCAGTATTTT.

The chain links TRBV18 to TRBJ1-2; 8 bases align to TRBD1. Germline V lookup: CDR1 KGHSH, CDR2 LQKENI. CDR3 length: 16 amino acids. Trimming cost V 4 bases and J 5 bases; bases outside gene matches: 12. The CDR3 spells CASSRGDAGTGYGYTF. CDR3 nucleotide sequence: TGTGCCAGCTCACGAGGAGACGCCGGGACAGGATATGGCTACACCTTC.

V gene TRBV24-1 combines with J gene TRBJ2-2; 7 bases match TRBD1. This CDR3 spans 16 amino acids. J gave up 0 bases and V 4 bases, and 4 bases lay outside the gene matches. CDR1 is KGHDR, CDR2 SFDVKD, per germline. CDR3 sequence reads: CATSDPGQANTGELFF. In DNA form, the CDR3 reads TGTGCCACCAGTGACCCTGGACAGGCGAACACCGGGGAGCTGTTTTTT.